The T cell receptor (beta chain) described here comes from a study of CD8+ T cells in alopecia areata. Study background: Twice daily, treated patients received 5 to 10 mg of oral tofacitinib.

Comments on this clone: No antigen is known for it.

Broader study findings: In blood and scalp, many expanded lesional clones persisted during tofacitinib. Clonality exceeded that of normal scalp in lesional scalp, most notably in alopecia totalis/universalis.

Following extraction, RNA underwent reverse transcription to cDNA, which served as the sequencing template. Measured with immunoSEQ multiplex PCR; TCRdb has only the in-frame clones, and not every one. Altogether about 190,000 clones are present, 60% being singletons, with the ten largest covering roughly 0.71%. Noted treatment: oral pan-JAK inhibitor, 5-10 mg twice daily. PBMCs were stained for CD3, CD4 and CD8, and CD4+ and CD8+ T cells were sorted. The sequencing here drew on CD4+ T cells sorted from blood, taken at week 4, from a patient treated with tofacitinib. The TCR originated in a human donor with alopecia areata.

CDR3 amino acids: CSFLGPPGANVLTF. The CDR3 bases are TGCAGCTTCCTGGGGCCACCTGGGGCCAACGTCCTGACTTTC. This chain uses TRBV29-1 with TRBJ2-6; a weak D match, TRBD1 (5 bases). Deletions cut 8 bases from V and 2 bases from J, with 13 bases between. The CDR3 loop spans 14 amino acids. CDR1 and CDR2 from the germline V gene are SQVTM and ANQGSEA.